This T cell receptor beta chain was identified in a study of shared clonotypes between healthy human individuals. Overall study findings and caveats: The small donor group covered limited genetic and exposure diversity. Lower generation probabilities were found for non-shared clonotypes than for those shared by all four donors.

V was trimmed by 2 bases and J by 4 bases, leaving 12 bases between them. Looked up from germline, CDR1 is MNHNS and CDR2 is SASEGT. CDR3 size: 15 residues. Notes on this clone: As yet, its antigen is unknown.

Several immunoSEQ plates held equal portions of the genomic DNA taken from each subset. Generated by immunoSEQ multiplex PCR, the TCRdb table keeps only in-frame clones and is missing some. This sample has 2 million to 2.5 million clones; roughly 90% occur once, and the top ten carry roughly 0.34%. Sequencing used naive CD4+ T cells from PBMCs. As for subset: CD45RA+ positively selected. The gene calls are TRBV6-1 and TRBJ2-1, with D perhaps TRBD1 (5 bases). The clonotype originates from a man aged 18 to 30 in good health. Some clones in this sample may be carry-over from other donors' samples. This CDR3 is CASSEQGHSYNEQFF. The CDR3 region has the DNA TGTGCCAGCAGTGAACAAGGACACAGTTACAATGAGCAGTTCTTC.